This T cell receptor (beta chain) was sequenced in a study of OX40 agonist ivuxolimab in advanced cancers. As for the study in general: An agonistic anti-OX40 (CD134) antibody, ivuxolimab, was used to treat the patients. General study findings and limits: Mean expanded clone counts were higher in CD8+ than CD4+ T cells.

In regard to this clone: Its antigen remains unidentified.

Libraries were prepared by immunoSEQ multiplex PCR; TCRdb keeps only in-frame clonotypes and omits some of them. This table has 150,000 to 170,000 clones, around 94% appearing once. The germline V gene encodes CDR1 WSHSY and CDR2 SAAADI. Trimming removed 2 bases at V and 5 bases at J, with 6 bases between. This CDR3 spans 12 amino acids. The chain links TRBV10-2 to TRBJ2-5; D remains unclear. The receptor was isolated from an adult with an advanced solid tumor such as melanoma, head and neck, liver or kidney cancer. The sample consisted of CD4+ or CD8+ T cells sorted from blood, taken in a trial of the OX40 agonist ivuxolimab. The CDR3 protein is CASSENRETQYF. CDR3 nucleotides: TGCGCCAGCAGTGAGAATAGGGAGACCCAGTACTTC.